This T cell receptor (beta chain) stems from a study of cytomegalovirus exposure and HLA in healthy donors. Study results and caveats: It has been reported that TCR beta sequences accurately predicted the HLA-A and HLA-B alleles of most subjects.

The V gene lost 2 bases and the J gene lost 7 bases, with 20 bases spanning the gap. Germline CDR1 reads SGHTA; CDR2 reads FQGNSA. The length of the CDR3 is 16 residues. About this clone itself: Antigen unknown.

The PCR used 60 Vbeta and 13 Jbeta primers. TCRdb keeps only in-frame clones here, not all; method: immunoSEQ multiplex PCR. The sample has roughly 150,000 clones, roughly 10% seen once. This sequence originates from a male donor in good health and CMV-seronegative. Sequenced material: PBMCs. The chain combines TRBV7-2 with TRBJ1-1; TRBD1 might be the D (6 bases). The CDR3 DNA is TGTGCCAGCAGCTTATCGGGGAGGGGGGGTCTGGGTGAAGCTTTCTTT. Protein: CASSLSGRGGLGEAFF.